What follows describes a single T cell receptor beta chain. The source of the sample is a study of T cell changes during pregnancy in multiple sclerosis. Clones were sequenced by immunoSEQ multiplex PCR, and TCRdb holds only the in-frame ones, with some missing. The table has about 47,000 clones, around nine tenths seen once. V gave up 6 bases and J gave up 1 base, with 10 bases separating them. CDR3 length equals 14 residues. The germline V gene encodes CDR1 SNHLY and CDR2 FYNNEI. The V call is TRBV2, the J call TRBJ1-5, with TRBD1 as a possible D gene (5 bases). This receptor was identified in a female donor with multiple sclerosis, enrolled in a pregnancy study. Source: peripheral blood, taken in the first trimester of pregnancy. The CDR3 nucleotides are TGTGCCAGCAGGGGGGGTACGAGCAATCAGCCCCAGCATTTT. This codes for CASRGGTSNQPQHF.